This TCR beta chain was sequenced for a study of blood T cell repertoires in COVID-19. Study at large: Researchers got acute and convalescent COVID-19 samples from the United States, Italy and Spain. PBMCs, B-cell-depleted T cells, or T cells provided the cDNA or gDNA that made up the material.

The authors' processing: Counts of nucleated cells, estimated from reference gene primer amplification, were obtained. The method was immunoSEQ multiplex PCR; TCRdb's version includes in-frame clones alone and lacks a portion of them. That table is the source of V, J and clone size, and D and trimming were worked out from the DNA. The table includes 200,000 to 300,000 clones, 75% to 90% detected once. Trimming cost V 8 bases and J 7 bases; bases outside gene matches: 10. CDR3 length equals 15 residues. Germline lookup yields CDR1 SNHLY and CDR2 FYNNEI. This receptor was obtained from a woman under 40 who had recovered from COVID-19. The chain employs TRBV2 and TRBJ2-3, with 12 bases matching TRBD2. The sample taken for sequencing was peripheral blood. CDR3 in amino acids: CASERLAGVGNTQYF. CDR3 in DNA: TGTGCCAGCGAGAGACTAGCGGGGGTGGGAAATACGCAGTATTTT.